These 7 T cell receptor beta chains originate from one sample sequenced in a study of identifying expanded T cells in peripheral blood. Using immunoSEQ multiplex PCR, the repertoire was profiled, and TCRdb retains in-frame clones only, with some absent. Here the sample spans about 80,000 clones, 70% to 90% being singletons. Material: blood. These TCRs come from a person between 18 and 75 years old in good health.

The chain carries TRBV19 and TRBJ1-5, with D perhaps matching TRBD1 (6 bases). The CDR3 is 17 residues long. In germline, CDR1 is LNHDA, CDR2 SQIVND (reference sequence). Trimming took off 5 bases at V and 6 bases at J, with 23 bases between the two ends. CDR3 DNA: TGTGCCAGTAGTCGGCCCCCCGGGACACCCCCCGGTCAGCCCCAGCATTTT. This translates into CASSRPPGTPPGQPQHF. The full variable domain, with the rest looked up from reference TRBV19 and TRBJ1-5, is DGGITQSPKYLFRKEGQNVTLSCEQNLNHDAMYWYRQDPGQGLRLIYYSQIVNDFQKGDIAEGYSVSREKKESFPLTVTSAQKNPTAFYLCASSRPPGTPPGQPQHFGDGTRLSIL.

The chain is built from TRBV19 and TRBJ2-6; TRBD1 is a possible D gene (6 bases). V gave up 3 bases and J gave up 0 bases, with 24 bases separating them. Looked up from germline, CDR1 is LNHDA and CDR2 is SQIVND (reference sequence). CDR3 size: 21 residues. This CDR3 reads CASSMSLDTGKVISGANVLTF. CDR3 sequence (DNA): TGTGCCAGTAGTATGTCACTGGATACAGGGAAGGTAATCTCTGGGGCCAACGTCCTGACTTTC.

The chain recombines TRBV5-1 with TRBJ2-2; possible D gene TRBD2, 6 bases. This CDR3 comprises 15 residues. V was cut by 2 bases and J by 2 bases, with 10 bases left in between. Per germline, CDR1 SGHRS and CDR2 YFSETQ. For the CDR3, the DNA is TGCGCCAGCAGCTTTCGGGGGTCAAACACCGGGGAGCTGTTTTTT. Its protein product is CASSFRGSNTGELFF. Filled out from reference TRBV5-1 and TRBJ2-2, the complete variable domain reads KAGVTQTPRYLIKTRGQQVTLSCSPISGHRSVSWYQQTPGQGLQFLFEYFSETQRNKGNFPGRFSGRQFSNSRSEMNVSTLELGDSALYLCASSFRGSNTGELFFGEGSRLTVL.

The chain uses TRBV25-1 and TRBJ1-1; possible D gene TRBD1, 6 bases. CDR3 size: 16 residues. From germline, CDR1 is MGHDK and CDR2 SYGVNS. Trimming removed 4 bases from V and 0 bases from J, with 15 bases in between. DNA of the CDR3: TGTGCCAGCAGTGGCGGGACACCTCTTCTGAACACTGAAGCTTTCTTT. Its protein product is CASSGGTPLLNTEAFF.

The rearrangement joins TRBV10-1 to TRBJ2-7, with TRBD1 matching over 10 bases. Germline lookup yields CDR1 WNHNN and CDR2 SYGVQD (reference sequence). J lost 1 base, V lost 6 bases, and 6 bases had no gene match. This CDR3 is built from 15 residues. CDR3 nucleotide sequence: TGCGCCAGCAGCGAGACAGGGGGCAGATCCTACGAGCAGTACTTC. Its protein is CASSETGGRSYEQYF.

This rearrangement joins TRBV5-4 to TRBJ1-3, with D unclear. Germline V gene lookup returns CDR1 SGHNT and CDR2 YYREEE (reference sequence). The CDR3 runs 15 residues. The V end lost 0 bases, the J end lost 0 bases, and 7 bases lay between the germline ends. CDR3 amino acids: CASSLGQHSGNTIYF. The CDR3 DNA sequence: TGTGCCAGCAGCTTGGGTCAGCACTCTGGAAACACCATATATTTT.

CDR3 bases: TGCGCCAGCAGCCTAGGACTAGCGGGGGGAGATACGCAGTATTTT. Translated: CASSLGLAGGDTQYF. The chain recombines TRBV5-1 with TRBJ2-3, with 14 bases identical to TRBD2. This CDR3 has 15 amino acids. In germline, CDR1 is SGHRS, CDR2 YFSETQ. The V and J ends lost 4 bases and 5 bases, in that order; junction bases with no gene match: 3. Using reference TRBV5-1 and TRBJ2-3 for the parts outside the CDR3, the full variable domain is KAGVTQTPRYLIKTRGQQVTLSCSPISGHRSVSWYQQTPGQGLQFLFEYFSETQRNKGNFPGRFSGRQFSNSRSEMNVSTLELGDSALYLCASSLGLAGGDTQYFGPGTRLTVL.